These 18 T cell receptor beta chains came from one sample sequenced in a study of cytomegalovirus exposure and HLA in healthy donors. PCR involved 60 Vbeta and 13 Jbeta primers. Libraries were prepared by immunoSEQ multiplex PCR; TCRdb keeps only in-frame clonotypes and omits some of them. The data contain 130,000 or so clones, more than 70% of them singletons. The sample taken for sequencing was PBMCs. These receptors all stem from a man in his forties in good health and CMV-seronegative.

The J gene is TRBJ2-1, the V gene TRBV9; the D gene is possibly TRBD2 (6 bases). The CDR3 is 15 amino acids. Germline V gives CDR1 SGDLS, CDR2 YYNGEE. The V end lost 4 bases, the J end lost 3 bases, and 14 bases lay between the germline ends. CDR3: CASSPGVSHYNEQFF. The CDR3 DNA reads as TGTGCCAGCAGCCCGGGGGTGAGCCACTACAATGAGCAGTTCTTC. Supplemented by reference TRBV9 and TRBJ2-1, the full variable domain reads DSGVTQTPKHLITATGQRVTLRCSPRSGDLSVYWYQQSLDQGLQFLIQYYNGEERAKGNILERFSAQQFPDLHSELNLSSLELGDSALYFCASSPGVSHYNEQFFGPGTRLTVL.

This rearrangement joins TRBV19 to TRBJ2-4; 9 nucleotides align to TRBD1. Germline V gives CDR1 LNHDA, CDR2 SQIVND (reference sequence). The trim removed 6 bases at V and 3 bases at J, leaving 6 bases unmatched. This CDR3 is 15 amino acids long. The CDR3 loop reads CASRGDREVKNIQYF. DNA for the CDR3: TGTGCCAGTAGGGGGGACAGGGAGGTCAAAAACATTCAGTACTTC.

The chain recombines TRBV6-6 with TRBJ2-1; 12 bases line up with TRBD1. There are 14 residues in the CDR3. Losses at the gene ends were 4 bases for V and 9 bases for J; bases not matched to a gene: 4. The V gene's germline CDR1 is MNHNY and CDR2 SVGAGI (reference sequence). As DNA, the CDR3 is TGTGCCAGCAGTTTGGGACAGGGGGCTGGTGAGCAGTTCTTC. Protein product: CASSLGQGAGEQFF.

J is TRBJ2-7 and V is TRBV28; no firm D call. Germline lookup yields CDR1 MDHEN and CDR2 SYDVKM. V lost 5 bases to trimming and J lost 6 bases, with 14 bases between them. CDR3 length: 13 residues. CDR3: CASSPTQVSEQYF. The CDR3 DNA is TGTGCCAGCAGTCCGACCCAGGTGAGCGAGCAGTACTTC.

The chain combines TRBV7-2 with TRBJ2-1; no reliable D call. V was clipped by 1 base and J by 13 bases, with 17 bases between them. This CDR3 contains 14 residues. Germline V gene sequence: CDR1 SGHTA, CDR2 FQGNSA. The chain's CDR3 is CASSLGHQLPDQFF. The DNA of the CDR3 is TGTGCCAGCAGCTTAGGACACCAGTTGCCCGACCAGTTCTTC.

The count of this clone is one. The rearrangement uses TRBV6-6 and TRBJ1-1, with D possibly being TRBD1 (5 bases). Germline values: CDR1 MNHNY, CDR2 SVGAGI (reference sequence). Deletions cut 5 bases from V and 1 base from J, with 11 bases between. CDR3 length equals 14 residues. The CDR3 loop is CASSLGDRNTEAFF. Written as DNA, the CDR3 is TGTGCCAGCAGTCTAGGCGACAGGAACACTGAAGCTTTCTTT.

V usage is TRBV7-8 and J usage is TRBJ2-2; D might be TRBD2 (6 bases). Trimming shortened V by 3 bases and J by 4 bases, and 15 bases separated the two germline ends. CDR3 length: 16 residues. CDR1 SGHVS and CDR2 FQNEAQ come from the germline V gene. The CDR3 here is CASSFGGWERTGELFF. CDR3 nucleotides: TGTGCCAGCAGCTTCGGGGGATGGGAACGCACCGGGGAGCTGTTTTTT. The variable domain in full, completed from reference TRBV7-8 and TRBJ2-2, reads GAGVSQSPRYKVAKRGQDVALRCDPISGHVSLFWYQQALGQGPEFLTYFQNEAQLDKSGLPSDRFFAERPEGSVSTLKIQRTQQEDSAVYLCASSFGGWERTGELFFGEGSRLTVL.

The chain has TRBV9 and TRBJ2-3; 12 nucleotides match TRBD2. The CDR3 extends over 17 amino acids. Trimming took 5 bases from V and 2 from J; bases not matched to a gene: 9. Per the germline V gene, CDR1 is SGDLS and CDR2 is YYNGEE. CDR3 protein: CASSYPLAGGNTDTQYF. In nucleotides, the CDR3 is TGTGCCAGCAGTTATCCTCTAGCGGGGGGGAACACAGATACGCAGTATTTT.

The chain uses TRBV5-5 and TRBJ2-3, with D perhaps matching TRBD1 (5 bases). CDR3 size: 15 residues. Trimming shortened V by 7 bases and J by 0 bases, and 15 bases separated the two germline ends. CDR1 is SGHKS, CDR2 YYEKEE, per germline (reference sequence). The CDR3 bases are TGTGCCAGCGGCCGGGCACCAGGGAGCACAGATACGCAGTATTTT. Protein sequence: CASGRAPGSTDTQYF.

This chain's CDR3 is CASSSTPGQSNNEQFF. DNA of the CDR3: TGCGCCAGCAGTTCGACTCCGGGACAGTCGAATAATGAGCAGTTCTTC. The V call is TRBV5-1, the J call TRBJ2-1; the match to TRBD1 covers 7 bases. The CDR3 has 16 amino acids. The germline gives CDR1 SGHRS, CDR2 YFSETQ. J was trimmed by 7 bases and V by 5 bases; bases with no gene match: 15.

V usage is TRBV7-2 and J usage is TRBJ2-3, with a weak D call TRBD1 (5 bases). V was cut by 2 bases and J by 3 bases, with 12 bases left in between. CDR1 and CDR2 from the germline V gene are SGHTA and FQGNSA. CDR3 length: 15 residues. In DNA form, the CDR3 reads TGTGCCAGCAGCTTATTTGCGCAGGGAACAGATACGCAGTATTTT. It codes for CASSLFAQGTDTQYF.

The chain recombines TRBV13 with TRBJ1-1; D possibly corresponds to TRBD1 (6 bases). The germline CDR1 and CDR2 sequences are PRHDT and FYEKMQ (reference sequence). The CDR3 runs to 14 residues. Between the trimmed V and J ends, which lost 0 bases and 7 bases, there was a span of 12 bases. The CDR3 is CASSLGGRGGEAFF. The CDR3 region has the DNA TGTGCCAGCAGCTTAGGGGGCAGAGGGGGTGAAGCTTTCTTT.

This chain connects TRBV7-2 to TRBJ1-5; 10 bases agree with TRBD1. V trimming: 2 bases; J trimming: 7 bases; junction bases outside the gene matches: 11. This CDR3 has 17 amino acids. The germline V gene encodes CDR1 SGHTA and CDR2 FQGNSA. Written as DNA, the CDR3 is TGTGCCAGCAGCTTACAGTCTAGGACAGGGGGTAGCCAGCCCCAGCATTTT. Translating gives CASSLQSRTGGSQPQHF.

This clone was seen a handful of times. CDR3 sequence (DNA): TGTGCCTGGACAGTCTCTGGAAACACCATATATTTT. Protein product: CAWTVSGNTIYF. The rearrangement links TRBV30 to TRBJ1-3, with D hard to call. The CDR3 has 12 residues. From germline, CDR1 is GTSNPN and CDR2 SVGIG (reference sequence). Trimming took off 4 bases at V and 0 bases at J, with 4 bases between the two ends. Looking up the rest from reference TRBV30 and TRBJ1-3 gives the full variable domain: SQTIHQWPATLVQPVGSPLSLECTVEGTSNPNLYWYRQAAGRGLQLLFYSVGIGQISSEVPQNLSASRPQDRQFILSSKKLLLSDSGFYLCAWTVSGNTIYFGEGSWLTVV.

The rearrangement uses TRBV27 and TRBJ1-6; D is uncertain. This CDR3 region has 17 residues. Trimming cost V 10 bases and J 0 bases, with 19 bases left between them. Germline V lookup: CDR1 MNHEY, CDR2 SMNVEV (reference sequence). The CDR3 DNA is TGTGCCACAAGTTTGAGACACCAGAGCTCCTATAATTCACCCCTCCACTTT. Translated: CATSLRHQSSYNSPLHF.

The CDR3 DNA sequence: TGTGCCAGCAGTGAAGTACAGTATAGCAATCAGCCCCAGCATTTT. Its translation is CASSEVQYSNQPQHF. This sequence joins TRBV2 and TRBJ1-5; the D is unclear. Looked up from germline, CDR1 is SNHLY and CDR2 is FYNNEI. The CDR3 spans 15 residues. The V end lost 1 base, the J end lost 0 bases, and 7 bases lay between the germline ends.

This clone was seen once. CDR3 nucleotides: TGTGCCAGCACCGAGGGTCTTGGAGGCGGGACAGATACGCAGTATTTT. This encodes CASTEGLGGGTDTQYF. This sequence joins TRBV2 and TRBJ2-3; D possibly corresponds to TRBD2 (5 bases). Trimming shortened V by 7 bases and J by 3 bases, and 20 bases separated the two germline ends. The CDR3 contains 16 residues. The germline V gene encodes CDR1 SNHLY and CDR2 FYNNEI.

CDR3 protein: CASSQDLRGLYNEQFF. In DNA, the CDR3 is TGCGCCAGCAGCCAAGATTTACGGGGTCTCTACAATGAGCAGTTCTTC. The chain has TRBV4-3 and TRBJ2-1; TRBD2 might be the D (5 bases). V was clipped by 0 bases and J by 3 bases, with 12 bases between them. This CDR3 has 16 residues. Per the germline V gene, CDR1 is LGHNA and CDR2 is YSLEER.